The 5 T cell receptor beta chains in this list originate from one sample, sequenced in a study of a mutant IDH1 vaccine in newly diagnosed glioma. Time point described: week 47, end of study. Alongside topical imiquimod, each dose of vaccine comprised 300 ug of mutant IDH1 20-mer peptide. The table came from immunoSEQ multiplex PCR; TCRdb's copy has only in-frame clones and leaves some out. The table has around 30,000 clones, 85% to 90% seen once. The antigens these receptors bind are not known. Sequencing was performed on PBMCs, taken from a glioma patient whose treatment included an IDH1 peptide vaccine. Receptors were obtained from a woman aged 25 to 39 with glioma.

V gene TRBV5-6 combines with J gene TRBJ1-6; 9 bases fit TRBD1. Trimming at V came to 5 bases and at J to 8 bases, leaving 5 bases not matched to a gene. This CDR3 comprises 14 residues. CDR1 and CDR2 (germline): SGHDT, YYEEEE. The CDR3 loop reads CASSPGTGYSPLHF. The CDR3, as DNA: TGTGCCAGCAGTCCCGGGACAGGGTATTCACCCCTCCACTTT.

In its sample, this clone is medium-sized. This chain uses TRBV10-1 with TRBJ2-5; tentatively, D is TRBD1 or TRBD2 (6 bases each). The germline V gene encodes CDR1 WNHNN and CDR2 SYGVQD (reference sequence). V lost 5 bases and J lost 1, with 11 bases in between. The CDR3 has 14 amino acids. The CDR3 region is CASSRGGGQETQYF. The CDR3 bases are TGCGCCAGCAGTAGAGGGGGAGGCCAAGAGACCCAGTACTTC.

The chain has TRBV10-3 and TRBJ2-7, with 10 bases lining up with TRBD2. The CDR3 contains 16 residues. With V trimmed by 5 bases and J by 0 bases, 7 bases remained unmatched. CDR1 and CDR2 (germline): ENHRY, SYGVKD. The CDR3 DNA follows: TGTGCCATCAGTCCAACCGCTAGCGGGGGCTCCTACGAGCAGTACTTC. This sequence encodes CAISPTASGGSYEQYF.

The chain uses TRBV19 and TRBJ2-2, with 12 bases that match TRBD1. This CDR3 comprises 14 residues. CDR1 and CDR2 (germline): LNHDA, SQIVND (reference sequence). The J segment lost 7 bases and the V segment lost 8 bases, leaving 5 bases of the junction unmatched. The DNA for the CDR3 is TGTGCCAGTCGGGACAGGGGGCATAGCGGGGAGCTGTTTTTT. Translating gives CASRDRGHSGELFF. Supplemented by reference TRBV19 and TRBJ2-2, the full variable domain reads DGGITQSPKYLFRKEGQNVTLSCEQNLNHDAMYWYRQDPGQGLRLIYYSQIVNDFQKGDIAEGYSVSREKKESFPLTVTSAQKNPTAFYLCASRDRGHSGELFFGEGSRLTVL.

This rearrangement joins TRBV18 to TRBJ1-2, with a tentative D call TRBD1 (6 bases). CDR3 size: 13 residues. The germline gives CDR1 KGHSH, CDR2 LQKENI. The V gene lost 6 bases and the J gene lost 4 bases, with 12 bases spanning the gap. The CDR3 DNA is TGTGCCAGCTCGCTAACAGGGACCTATGGCTACACCTTC. It yields the protein CASSLTGTYGYTF.